The clone carrying this T cell receptor (beta chain) occurred once. Its target is not known. Primers for the PCR totalled 60 Vbeta and 13 Jbeta. Original processing methods: In a later analysis, 8.5 million to 14 million of some 80 million unique beta chains occurred in at least two donors. The table came from immunoSEQ multiplex PCR; TCRdb's copy has only in-frame clones and leaves some out. The D gene and trimming were derived from the DNA, and the V and J assignments and clone size from that table. The table includes around 190,000 clones, approximately 80% detected once. The sample originates from a study of cytomegalovirus exposure and HLA in healthy donors. Across the study: Counted in an early data release were approximately 80 million unique TCRs from HLA-typed donors.

Study-wide findings and caveats: Per published accounts, TCR beta sequences correctly predicted the HLA-A and HLA-B alleles of most subjects. Rare TCR sequences dominated, though some public TCRs recurred in many donors.

The V segment lost 4 bases and the J segment 6 bases; nucleotides outside the gene matches: 7. This CDR3 comprises 15 residues. The germline V gene encodes CDR1 MGHRA and CDR2 YSYEKL. Sample: PBMCs. This receptor was obtained from a young woman in good health and CMV-seronegative. The chain uses TRBV4-1 and TRBJ1-5; TRBD1 matches at 9 bases. CDR3 bases: TGCGCCAGCAGCCCGGACAGGGGACGCGGTCAGCCCCAGCATTTT. This encodes CASSPDRGRGQPQHF.